The clone carrying this T cell receptor beta chain occurred many times. Each CDR3 protein is one row after TCRdb ran MiXCR on the RT-PCR reads. The repertoire holds about 680,000 distinct CDR3 sequences, with approximately 15% as singletons. Germline V gene lookup returns CDR1 MNHNS and CDR2 SASEGT. V was clipped by 4 bases and J by 2 bases, with 15 bases between them. CDR3 length: 15 amino acids. Sequencing was done on a sample of memory CD4+ T cells from blood. This clonotype was obtained from a female donor in good health, serving as a healthy control. This chain connects TRBV6-1 to TRBJ2-7, with D unclear. The CDR3 DNA reads TGTGCCAGCAGTGTGCAAGTGGGTGGAACCTACGAGCAGTACTTC. The encoded protein is CASSVQVGGTYEQYF.